Below are 6 T cell receptor beta chains sequenced from a single sample in a study. Libraries were prepared by immunoSEQ multiplex PCR; TCRdb keeps only in-frame clonotypes and omits some of them. The table has about 68,000 clones, roughly 93% seen once. The sequencing sample was made of PBMCs. The receptors here all came from a man between 35 and 55 years old with rheumatoid arthritis.

V gene TRBV5-8 combines with J gene TRBJ2-2; no clear D gene. Germline V gene data show CDR1 as SGHTS and CDR2 as YDEGEE. V was pared by 7 bases and J by 5 bases, with 15 bases between. The CDR3 contains 14 residues. The CDR3 region has the DNA TGTGCCAGCGGTAACCGGGTTCCAACCGGGGAGCTGTTTTTT. Encoded protein: CASGNRVPTGELFF.

This clone showed up just once. The chain joins TRBV28 to TRBJ2-1; D is unresolved. The germline gives CDR1 MDHEN, CDR2 SYDVKM. Trimming shortened V by 2 bases and J by 4 bases, and 3 bases separated the two germline ends. CDR3 length: 12 amino acids. The DNA for the CDR3 is TGTGCCAGCAGTTTAGGATACAATGAGCAGTTCTTC. Translation gives CASSLGYNEQFF.

This clone was found once. The rearrangement uses TRBV28 and TRBJ2-5; D is perhaps TRBD1 (6 bases). Germline assignment: CDR1 MDHEN and CDR2 SYDVKM. CDR3 size: 13 residues. Trimming stripped 11 bases from V and 4 bases from J, with 17 bases between. CDR3 nucleotide sequence: TGTGCCGGCCGTGAACAGGGTCGAGAGACCCAGTACTTC. Amino acid sequence: CAGREQGRETQYF.

The chain carries TRBV6-5 and TRBJ2-7; tentative D call: TRBD1 (7 bases). CDR3 length: 14 amino acids. V was shortened by 2 bases and J by 4 bases, with 12 bases between the two germline ends. Germline CDR1 reads MNHEY; CDR2 reads SVGAGI. CDR3 amino acids: CASSYSQGGYEQYF. DNA of the CDR3: TGTGCCAGCAGTTACAGTCAGGGGGGATACGAGCAGTACTTC.

J is TRBJ2-1 and V is TRBV19; 7 nucleotides match TRBD2. V lost 4 bases, J lost 1 base, and 7 bases stayed unmatched. The CDR3 runs to 16 residues. Germline CDR1 is LNHDA and CDR2 is SQIVND (reference sequence). This CDR3 is CASSKSRETSYNEQFF. The DNA for the CDR3 is TGTGCCAGTAGTAAGTCGCGGGAGACGTCCTACAATGAGCAGTTCTTC. Full variable domain (outside the CDR3, taken from reference TRBV19 and TRBJ2-1): DGGITQSPKYLFRKEGQNVTLSCEQNLNHDAMYWYRQDPGQGLRLIYYSQIVNDFQKGDIAEGYSVSREKKESFPLTVTSAQKNPTAFYLCASSKSRETSYNEQFFGPGTRLTVL.

The rearrangement joins TRBV30 to TRBJ2-2; 7 bases agree with TRBD1. This CDR3 is built from 14 residues. CDR1 and CDR2 (germline): GTSNPN, SVGIG (reference sequence). Germline trimming cut 1 base from V and 5 bases from J; bases unmatched to any gene: 4. The CDR3 here is CAWSGGGRTGELFF. For the CDR3, the DNA is TGTGCCTGGAGTGGAGGGGGCAGAACCGGGGAGCTGTTTTTT.